These 32 T cell receptor beta chains came from one sample sequenced in a study of siplizumab effects on memory and regulatory T cells. Sequencing used immunoSEQ multiplex PCR; TCRdb keeps in-frame clones, though not all of them. The sample lists roughly 100,000 clones; around 90% were seen once. The sequenced material came from non-Treg CD4+ T cells sorted from blood. These receptors were taken from a human donor in good health.

This sequence joins TRBV25-1 and TRBJ2-3; D possibly corresponds to TRBD2 (6 bases). The CDR3 extends over 14 amino acids. V shed 4 bases and J shed 2 bases, with 10 bases lying between them. Germline V lookup: CDR1 MGHDK, CDR2 SYGVNS. The CDR3 DNA follows: TGTGCCAGCAGTGGATCGCGGGACACAGATACGCAGTATTTT. This gives the protein CASSGSRDTDTQYF.

V usage is TRBV9 and J usage is TRBJ2-5, with 7 bases aligning to TRBD1. There are 15 residues in the CDR3. Per the germline V gene, CDR1 is SGDLS and CDR2 is YYNGEE. V trimming: 4 bases; J trimming: 2 bases; junction bases outside the gene matches: 8. The CDR3 DNA is TGTGCCAGCAGCAGCGTACCGGGACAGCAAGAGACCCAGTACTTC. Translated, it gives CASSSVPGQQETQYF.

The rearrangement joins TRBV15 to TRBJ2-5, with D perhaps matching TRBD1 (6 bases). Between the trimmed V and J ends, which lost 0 bases and 4 bases, there was a span of 21 bases. The CDR3 runs 18 residues. In germline, CDR1 is LNHNV, CDR2 YYDKDF (reference sequence). In nucleotides, the CDR3 is TGTGCCACCAGCAGAGATGGGGGCCCGCACGGAGGAGGAGAGACCCAGTACTTC. It is translated as CATSRDGGPHGGGETQYF.

The chain links TRBV5-1 to TRBJ2-2, with D tentatively TRBD2 (5 bases). V lost 1 base and J lost 1, with 5 bases in between. From germline, CDR1 is SGHRS and CDR2 YFSETQ. The CDR3 sequence is 14 residues long. CDR3 in amino acids: CASSLRENTGELFF. CDR3 DNA: TGCGCCAGCAGCTTGCGGGAGAACACCGGGGAGCTGTTTTTT.

The chain combines TRBV14 with TRBJ2-7, with 9 nucleotides matching TRBD1. The CDR3 totals 15 residues. After removal of 4 bases from V and 4 bases from J, the junction contained 8 bases not matched to a gene. Germline values: CDR1 SGHDN, CDR2 FVKESK. The CDR3, as DNA: TGTGCCAGCAGCCGCCGGGACAGGGTTGCTTACGAGCAGTACTTC. As protein: CASSRRDRVAYEQYF.

The chain recombines TRBV28 with TRBJ2-1, with D possibly being TRBD2 (6 bases). CDR3 length equals 14 residues. Germline V gives CDR1 MDHEN, CDR2 SYDVKM. The V gene lost 7 bases and the J gene lost 4 bases, with 14 bases spanning the gap. CDR3 residues: CASTTAGYYNEQFF. CDR3 sequence (DNA): TGTGCCAGCACCACAGCGGGCTATTACAATGAGCAGTTCTTC.

V gene TRBV7-8 combines with J gene TRBJ2-1; TRBD2 matches at 9 bases. The CDR3 totals 16 residues. Germline V CDR1 and CDR2: SGHVS, FQNEAQ. With V trimmed by 2 bases and J by 7 bases, 9 bases remained unmatched. CDR3: CASSLFSREGPNEQFF. CDR3 DNA sequence: TGTGCCAGCAGCTTATTCTCGCGGGAGGGCCCAAATGAGCAGTTCTTC.

The J gene is TRBJ1-1, the V gene TRBV5-6; D ambiguous. Germline V lookup: CDR1 SGHDT, CDR2 YYEEEE. There are 13 residues in the CDR3. V was pared by 4 bases and J by 11 bases, with 18 bases between. The CDR3 DNA is TGTGCCAGCAGCCCGACGGGGAAAAGTGTCGCTTTCTTT. This gives the protein CASSPTGKSVAFF.

V gene TRBV30 combines with J gene TRBJ2-4, with 10 bases identical to TRBD2. Trimming took 3 bases from V and 8 from J; bases not matched to a gene: 10. The CDR3 is 15 residues long. Germline-derived CDR1 and CDR2 are GTSNPN and SVGIG (reference sequence). CDR3 protein: CAWRATSGLRDIQYF. The CDR3, as DNA: TGTGCCTGGAGAGCGACTAGCGGGTTGAGGGACATTCAGTACTTC.

This clone turned up a few times. The rearrangement uses TRBV10-3 and TRBJ1-2; TRBD1 is a possible D gene (6 bases). This CDR3 is 13 amino acids long. The germline V gene encodes CDR1 ENHRY and CDR2 SYGVKD. V shed 4 bases and J shed 2 bases, with 8 bases lying between them. The CDR3 spells CAISAGQNYGYTF. The CDR3 DNA reads as TGTGCCATCAGTGCCGGACAGAACTATGGCTACACCTTC.

V usage is TRBV25-1 and J usage is TRBJ1-5; D uncertain. The CDR3 sequence is 14 residues long. Germline V gene data show CDR1 as MGHDK and CDR2 as SYGVNS. The V gene lost 3 bases and the J gene lost 4 bases, with 10 bases spanning the gap. CDR3 coding DNA: TGTGCCAGCAGTGATTTGGGCAGAAATCAGCCCCAGCATTTT. As protein: CASSDLGRNQPQHF.

V gene TRBV18 combines with J gene TRBJ1-4, with D unclear. Trimming took 1 base from V and 5 from J, leaving 5 bases between them. Germline V gene lookup returns CDR1 KGHSH and CDR2 LQKENI. This CDR3 region has 13 residues. CDR3 protein: CASSPLSNEKLFF. In DNA form, the CDR3 reads TGTGCCAGCTCACCACTCTCCAATGAAAAACTGTTTTTT.

This clone occurred once. V is TRBV2 and J is TRBJ2-3; D unresolved. Per the germline V gene, CDR1 is SNHLY and CDR2 is FYNNEI. The CDR3 runs to 13 residues. V lost 10 bases to trimming and J lost 6 bases, with 17 bases between them. This CDR3 reads CATLRGEGDTQYF. The DNA of the CDR3 is TGTGCCACCCTCCGAGGAGAAGGGGATACGCAGTATTTT. The whole variable domain, remainder taken from reference TRBV2 and TRBJ2-3, is EPEVTQTPSHQVTQMGQEVILRCVPISNHLYFYWYRQILGQKVEFLVSFYNNEISEKSEIFDDQFSVERPDGSNFTLKIRSTKLEDSAMYFCATLRGEGDTQYFGPGTRLTVL.

The V gene is TRBV27, the J gene TRBJ2-7, with D possibly being TRBD1 (6 bases). This CDR3 spans 15 amino acids. Germline V gives CDR1 MNHEY, CDR2 SMNVEV (reference sequence). Trimming took off 4 bases at V and 1 base at J, with 14 bases between the two ends. The CDR3 coding sequence is TGTGCCAGCAGTTATCGAGGACAGTCATCCTACGAGCAGTACTTC. The encoded protein is CASSYRGQSSYEQYF.

The rearrangement links TRBV2 to TRBJ2-2, with 7 positions matching TRBD1. Trimming removed 11 bases from V and 0 bases from J; junction bases left unmatched: 9. CDR3 size: 15 residues. From germline, CDR1 is SNHLY and CDR2 FYNNEI. The chain's CDR3 is CAGSWDRTNTGELFF. In nucleotides, the CDR3 is TGTGCCGGTTCCTGGGACAGAACGAACACCGGGGAGCTGTTTTTT.

The CDR3 DNA reads TGTGCCAGCAGTTACAACAGAGACTCCTACGAGCAGTACTTC. Translated: CASSYNRDSYEQYF. The chain links TRBV6-5 to TRBJ2-7; no clear D. The CDR3 sequence is 14 residues long. Per the germline V gene, CDR1 is MNHEY and CDR2 is SVGAGI. V lost 2 bases to trimming and J lost 0 bases, with 8 bases between them.

This clone was detected a few times. This chain uses TRBV4-1 with TRBJ1-1; TRBD1 agrees at 7 bases. The junction had 6 bases not matched to a gene; V was cut back by 1 base and J by 1 base. The CDR3 runs to 16 residues. The germline CDR1 and CDR2 sequences are MGHRA and YSYEKL. The DNA for the CDR3 is TGCGCCAGCAGCCAAGGATCTAGACAGGGGAACACTGAAGCTTTCTTT. Translating it yields CASSQGSRQGNTEAFF.

The chain carries TRBV29-1 and TRBJ2-3; either TRBD1 or TRBD2 may supply D (5 bases each). Germline lookup yields CDR1 SQVTM and CDR2 ANQGSEA. The CDR3 has 15 residues. V was pared by 8 bases and J by 3 bases, with 21 bases between. CDR3 in DNA: TGCAGCTCCAGGGCGGGTCGAGGTTCGACAGATACGCAGTATTTT. It yields the protein CSSRAGRGSTDTQYF.

The V call is TRBV7-2, the J call TRBJ2-7, with D unresolved. This CDR3 is built from 11 residues. Trimming pared 6 bases from V and 4 bases from J, leaving 7 bases between. The germline gives CDR1 SGHTA, CDR2 FQGNSA. In DNA, the CDR3 is TGTGCCAGCAGTCCCTTATACGAGCAGTACTTC. Protein: CASSPLYEQYF. The variable domain in full, completed from reference TRBV7-2 and TRBJ2-7, reads GAGVSQSPSNKVTEKGKDVELRCDPISGHTALYWYRQSLGQGLEFLIYFQGNSAPDKSGLPSDRFSAERTGGSVSTLTIQRTQQEDSAVYLCASSPLYEQYFGPGTRLTVT.

The V call is TRBV7-2, the J call TRBJ2-3; D might be TRBD1 (5 bases). V lost 0 bases and J 3 bases, leaving 13 bases between the germline ends. The CDR3 is 16 amino acids. Germline loops: CDR1 SGHTA, CDR2 FQGNSA. The CDR3 DNA follows: TGTGCCAGCAGCTTAGCAGGCAGGGCTACGACAGATACGCAGTATTTT. Translated, it gives CASSLAGRATTDTQYF.

The rearrangement uses TRBV5-5 and TRBJ1-5; no reliable D call. CDR3 size: 15 residues. V lost 1 base and J lost 3, with 11 bases in between. From germline, CDR1 is SGHKS and CDR2 YYEKEE (reference sequence). The CDR3 is CASSLFHADNQPQHF. DNA for the CDR3: TGTGCCAGCAGCTTGTTTCATGCAGACAATCAGCCCCAGCATTTT. The full variable domain, its missing parts supplied by reference TRBV5-5 and TRBJ1-5, is DAGVTQSPTHLIKTRGQQVTLRCSPISGHKSVSWYQQVLGQGPQFIFQYYEKEERGRGNFPDRFSARQFPNYSSELNVNALLLGDSALYLCASSLFHADNQPQHFGDGTRLSIL.

This chain joins TRBV7-2 and TRBJ1-5, with TRBD1 matching over 10 bases. The CDR3 consists of 14 residues. The trim removed 5 bases at V and 6 bases at J, leaving 4 bases unmatched. The germline gives CDR1 SGHTA, CDR2 FQGNSA. DNA of the CDR3: TGTGCCAGCAGCCAGGACAGGGGGAGTCAGCCCCAGCATTTT. Protein sequence: CASSQDRGSQPQHF.

This rearrangement joins TRBV11-2 to TRBJ2-1, with 7 positions matching TRBD1. Looked up from germline, CDR1 is SGHAT and CDR2 is FQNNGV. V shed 0 bases and J 7 bases; nucleotides not matched to a gene: 6. There are 15 residues in the CDR3. The CDR3 reads CASSLDHDRVNEQFF. CDR3 sequence (DNA): TGTGCCAGCAGCTTAGACCACGACAGGGTTAATGAGCAGTTCTTC.

The rearrangement joins TRBV19 to TRBJ2-7; D perhaps matches TRBD1 (6 bases). The CDR3 contains 14 residues. Per the germline V gene, CDR1 is LNHDA and CDR2 is SQIVND (reference sequence). V was pared by 5 bases and J by 3 bases, with 14 bases between. In nucleotides, the CDR3 is TGTGCCAGTAGTCTAGGCGGACAGCACTACGAGCAGTACTTC. Protein: CASSLGGQHYEQYF.

The chain employs TRBV6-6 and TRBJ2-2, with TRBD2 as a possible D gene (6 bases). The CDR3 loop spans 15 amino acids. V gave up 0 bases and J gave up 4 bases, with 9 bases separating them. Germline lookup yields CDR1 MNHNY and CDR2 SVGAGI (reference sequence). In DNA, the CDR3 is TGTGCCAGCAGTTACTCGAGGGACTCCACCGGGGAGCTGTTTTTT. It is translated as CASSYSRDSTGELFF.

The chain uses TRBV18 and TRBJ2-3; D perhaps matches TRBD1 (5 bases). The ends were cut back, 0 bases at V and 8 bases at J, with 9 bases in the middle. The V gene's germline CDR1 is KGHSH and CDR2 LQKENI. The CDR3 contains 13 residues. CDR3 nucleotides: TGTGCCAGCTCACCACCAGGGGATGCTACGCAGTATTTT. Amino acid sequence: CASSPPGDATQYF.

The chain recombines TRBV7-9 with TRBJ2-3, with a weak D call TRBD2 (5 bases). V gave up 3 bases and J gave up 2 bases, with 24 bases separating them. The CDR3 sequence is 19 residues long. From germline, CDR1 is SEHNR and CDR2 FQNEAQ (reference sequence). This chain's CDR3 is CASSLSGLAGPRITDTQYF. The CDR3 DNA sequence: TGTGCCAGCAGCTTGAGCGGCCTAGCAGGCCCCAGGATCACAGATACGCAGTATTTT.

V is TRBV10-2 and J is TRBJ1-1; the D is unclear. CDR3 length equals 13 residues. V lost 8 bases and J lost 0, with 10 bases in between. Per the germline V gene, CDR1 is WSHSY and CDR2 is SAAADI. The CDR3 reads CASQDRMNTEAFF. The CDR3 DNA is TGCGCCAGCCAGGATCGGATGAACACTGAAGCTTTCTTT.

The V and J genes are TRBV6-5 and TRBJ1-4; D is possibly TRBD1 (6 bases). V gave up 6 bases and J gave up 8 bases, with 13 bases separating them. The CDR3 extends over 13 amino acids. The V gene's germline CDR1 is MNHEY and CDR2 SVGAGI. Written as DNA, the CDR3 is TGTGCCAGCAGCCGGACAGCGTGGGAAAAACTGTTTTTT. Translation: CASSRTAWEKLFF.

The chain couples TRBV7-8 to TRBJ2-1; 11 bases map to TRBD2. CDR1 is SGHVS, CDR2 FQNEAQ, per germline. The CDR3 length is 15 residues. V shed 1 base, J shed 7 bases, and the junction held 3 bases outside the gene matches. CDR3 loop: CASSLELAGVNEQFF. The CDR3 DNA follows: TGTGCCAGCAGCTTAGAACTAGCGGGAGTAAATGAGCAGTTCTTC.

The chain has TRBV7-9 and TRBJ2-1; D is perhaps TRBD1 (6 bases). CDR1 SEHNR and CDR2 FQNEAQ come from the germline V gene (reference sequence). The CDR3 is made up of 13 amino acids. V was shortened by 8 bases and J by 12 bases, with 20 bases between the two germline ends. CDR3 region: CASGRGGGHGQFF. For the CDR3, the DNA is TGTGCCAGCGGTCGCGGTGGGGGACATGGGCAGTTCTTC.

This clone was seen a single time. The J gene is TRBJ2-2, the V gene TRBV7-2, with TRBD2 identical over 8 bases. Germline CDR1 and CDR2: SGHTA and FQGNSA. CDR3 length: 14 residues. The trim removed 5 bases at V and 5 bases at J, leaving 4 bases unmatched. As DNA, the CDR3 is TGTGCCAGCAGCCACCGGGGGGGGACCGGGGAGCTGTTTTTT. Translated: CASSHRGGTGELFF.